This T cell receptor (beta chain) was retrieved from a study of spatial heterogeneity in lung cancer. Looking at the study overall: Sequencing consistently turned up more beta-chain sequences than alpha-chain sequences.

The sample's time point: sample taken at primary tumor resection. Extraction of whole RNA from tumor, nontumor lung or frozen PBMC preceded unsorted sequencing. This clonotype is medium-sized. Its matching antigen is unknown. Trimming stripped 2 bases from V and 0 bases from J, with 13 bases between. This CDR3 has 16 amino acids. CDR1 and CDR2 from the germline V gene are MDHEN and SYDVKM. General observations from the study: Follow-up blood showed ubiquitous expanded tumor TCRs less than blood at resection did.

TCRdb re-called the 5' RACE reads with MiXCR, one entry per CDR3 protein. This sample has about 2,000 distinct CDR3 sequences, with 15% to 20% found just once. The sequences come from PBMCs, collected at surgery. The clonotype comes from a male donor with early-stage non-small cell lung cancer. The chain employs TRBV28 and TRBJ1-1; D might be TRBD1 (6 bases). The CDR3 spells CASSLQQGRMNTEAFF. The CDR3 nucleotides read TGTGCCAGCAGTTTACAGCAGGGGCGGATGAACACTGAAGCTTTCTTT. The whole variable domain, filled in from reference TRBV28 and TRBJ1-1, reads DVKVTQSSRYLVKRTGEKVFLECVQDMDHENMFWYRQDPGLGLRLIYFSYDVKMKEKGDIPEGYSVSREKKERFSLILESASTNQTSMYLCASSLQQGRMNTEAFFGQGTRLTVV.